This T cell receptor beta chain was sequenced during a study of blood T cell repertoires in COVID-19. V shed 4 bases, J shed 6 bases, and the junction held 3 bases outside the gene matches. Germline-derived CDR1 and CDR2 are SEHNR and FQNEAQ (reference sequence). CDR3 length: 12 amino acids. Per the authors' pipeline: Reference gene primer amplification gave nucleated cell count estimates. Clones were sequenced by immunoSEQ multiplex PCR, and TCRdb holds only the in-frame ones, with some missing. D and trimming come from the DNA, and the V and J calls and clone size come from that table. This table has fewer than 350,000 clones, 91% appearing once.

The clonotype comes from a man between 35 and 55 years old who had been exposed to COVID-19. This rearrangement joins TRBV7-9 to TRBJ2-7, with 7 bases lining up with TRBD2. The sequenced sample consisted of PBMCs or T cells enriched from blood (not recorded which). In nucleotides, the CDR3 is TGTGCCAGCAGCTACAGCGGGACCGAGCAGTACTTC. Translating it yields CASSYSGTEQYF.